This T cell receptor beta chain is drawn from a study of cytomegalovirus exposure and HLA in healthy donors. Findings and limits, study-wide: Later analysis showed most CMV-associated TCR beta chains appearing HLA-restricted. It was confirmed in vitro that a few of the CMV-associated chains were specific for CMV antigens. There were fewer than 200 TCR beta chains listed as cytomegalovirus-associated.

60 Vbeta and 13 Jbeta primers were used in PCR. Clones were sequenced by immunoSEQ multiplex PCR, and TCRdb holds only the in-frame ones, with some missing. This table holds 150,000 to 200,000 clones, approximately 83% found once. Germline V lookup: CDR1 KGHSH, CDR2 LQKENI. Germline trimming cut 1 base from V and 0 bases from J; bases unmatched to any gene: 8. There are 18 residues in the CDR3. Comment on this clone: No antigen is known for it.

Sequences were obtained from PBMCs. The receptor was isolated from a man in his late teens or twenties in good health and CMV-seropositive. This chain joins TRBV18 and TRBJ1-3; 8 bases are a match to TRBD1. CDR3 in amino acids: CASSPQSAGQVSGNTIYF. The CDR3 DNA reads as TGTGCCAGCTCACCACAATCGGCGGGACAGGTCTCTGGAAACACCATATATTTT.